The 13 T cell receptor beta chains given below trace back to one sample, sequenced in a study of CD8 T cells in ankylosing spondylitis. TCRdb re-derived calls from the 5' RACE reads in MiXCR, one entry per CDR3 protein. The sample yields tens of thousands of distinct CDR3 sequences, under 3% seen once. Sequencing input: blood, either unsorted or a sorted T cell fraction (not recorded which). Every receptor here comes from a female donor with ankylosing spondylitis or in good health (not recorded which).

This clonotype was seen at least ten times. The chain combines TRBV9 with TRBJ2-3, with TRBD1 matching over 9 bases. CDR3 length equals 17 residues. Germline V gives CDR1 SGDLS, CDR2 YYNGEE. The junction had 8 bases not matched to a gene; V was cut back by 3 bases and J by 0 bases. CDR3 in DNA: TGTGCCAGCAGCGCTAGCGCCGGGACAGGGAGCACAGATACGCAGTATTTT. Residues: CASSASAGTGSTDTQYF. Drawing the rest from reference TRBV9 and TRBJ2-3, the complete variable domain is DSGVTQTPKHLITATGQRVTLRCSPRSGDLSVYWYQQSLDQGLQFLIQYYNGEERAKGNILERFSAQQFPDLHSELNLSSLELGDSALYFCASSASAGTGSTDTQYFGPGTRLTVL.

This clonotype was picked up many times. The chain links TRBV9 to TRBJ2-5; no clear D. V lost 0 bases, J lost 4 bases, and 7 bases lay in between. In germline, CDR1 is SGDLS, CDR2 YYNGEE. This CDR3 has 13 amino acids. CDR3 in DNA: TGTGCCAGCAGCGTAGGTAATATAGAGACCCAGTACTTC. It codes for CASSVGNIETQYF.

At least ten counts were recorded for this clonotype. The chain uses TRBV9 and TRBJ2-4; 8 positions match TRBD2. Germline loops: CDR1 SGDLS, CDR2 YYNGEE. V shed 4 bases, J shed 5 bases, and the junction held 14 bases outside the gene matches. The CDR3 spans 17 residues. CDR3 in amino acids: CASSPSGGGDVENIQYF. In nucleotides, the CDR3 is TGTGCCAGCAGCCCATCCGGGGGGGGCGACGTGGAAAACATTCAGTACTTC.

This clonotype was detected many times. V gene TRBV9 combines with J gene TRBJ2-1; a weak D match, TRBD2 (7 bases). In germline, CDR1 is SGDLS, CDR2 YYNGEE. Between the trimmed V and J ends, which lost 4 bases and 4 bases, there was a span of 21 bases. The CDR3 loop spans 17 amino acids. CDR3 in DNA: TGTGCCAGCAGCCCAAATTCTGGCGGGGGCCGATACAATGAGCAGTTCTTC. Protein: CASSPNSGGGRYNEQFF.

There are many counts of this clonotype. CDR3 DNA: TGTGCCAGCAGCGTAGCTTCGACGACTAATGAAAAACTGTTTTTT. This translates into CASSVASTTNEKLFF. The J gene is TRBJ1-4, the V gene TRBV9; D not certain. Trimming removed 0 bases at V and 2 bases at J, with 8 bases between. Germline CDR1 and CDR2: SGDLS and YYNGEE. The CDR3 is 15 amino acids. The variable domain in full, with the rest retrieved from reference TRBV9 and TRBJ1-4, is DSGVTQTPKHLITATGQRVTLRCSPRSGDLSVYWYQQSLDQGLQFLIQYYNGEERAKGNILERFSAQQFPDLHSELNLSSLELGDSALYFCASSVASTTNEKLFFGSGTQLSVL.

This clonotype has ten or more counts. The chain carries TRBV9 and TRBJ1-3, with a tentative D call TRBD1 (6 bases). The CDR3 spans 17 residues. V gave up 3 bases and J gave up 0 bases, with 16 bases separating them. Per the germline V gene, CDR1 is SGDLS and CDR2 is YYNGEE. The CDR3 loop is CASSATGTPYSGNTIYF. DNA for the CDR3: TGTGCCAGCAGCGCTACCGGGACACCCTACTCTGGAAACACCATATATTTT.

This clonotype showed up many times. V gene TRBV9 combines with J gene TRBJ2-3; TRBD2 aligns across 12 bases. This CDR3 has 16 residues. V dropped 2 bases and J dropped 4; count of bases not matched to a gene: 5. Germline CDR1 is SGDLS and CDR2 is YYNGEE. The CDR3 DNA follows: TGTGCCAGCAGCGTGTCTAGCGGGAGGGGCCCAGATACGCAGTATTTT. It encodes CASSVSSGRGPDTQYF.

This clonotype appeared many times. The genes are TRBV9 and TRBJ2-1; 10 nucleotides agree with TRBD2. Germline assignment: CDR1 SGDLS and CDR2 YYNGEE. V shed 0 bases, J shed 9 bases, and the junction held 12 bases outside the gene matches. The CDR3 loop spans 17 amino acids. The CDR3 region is CASSVVGTSGIGSEQFF. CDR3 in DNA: TGTGCCAGCAGCGTAGTCGGCACTAGCGGGATTGGTAGTGAGCAGTTCTTC. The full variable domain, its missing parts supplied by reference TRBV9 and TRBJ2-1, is DSGVTQTPKHLITATGQRVTLRCSPRSGDLSVYWYQQSLDQGLQFLIQYYNGEERAKGNILERFSAQQFPDLHSELNLSSLELGDSALYFCASSVVGTSGIGSEQFFGPGTRLTVL.

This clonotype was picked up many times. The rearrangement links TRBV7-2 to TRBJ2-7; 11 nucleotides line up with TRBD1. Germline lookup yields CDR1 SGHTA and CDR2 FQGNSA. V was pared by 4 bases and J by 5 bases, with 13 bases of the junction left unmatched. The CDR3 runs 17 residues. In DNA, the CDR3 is TGTGCCAGCAGCTCCGACAGGAGGACAGGGGGCGCCCACGAGCAGTACTTC. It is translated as CASSSDRRTGGAHEQYF.

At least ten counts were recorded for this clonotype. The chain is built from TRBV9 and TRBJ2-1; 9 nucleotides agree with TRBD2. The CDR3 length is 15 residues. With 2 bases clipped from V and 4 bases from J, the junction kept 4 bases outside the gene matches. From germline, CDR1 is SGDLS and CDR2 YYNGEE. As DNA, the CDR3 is TGTGCCAGCAGCGTCTTAGCGGGGGTGTACAATGAGCAGTTCTTC. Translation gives CASSVLAGVYNEQFF.

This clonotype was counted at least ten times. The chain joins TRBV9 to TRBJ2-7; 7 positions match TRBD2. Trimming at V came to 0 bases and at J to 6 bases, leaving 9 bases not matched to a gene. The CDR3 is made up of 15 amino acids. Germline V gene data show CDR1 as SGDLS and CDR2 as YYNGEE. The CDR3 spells CASSVGPPTGGEQYF. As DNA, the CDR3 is TGTGCCAGCAGCGTAGGGCCCCCCACGGGGGGCGAGCAGTACTTC.

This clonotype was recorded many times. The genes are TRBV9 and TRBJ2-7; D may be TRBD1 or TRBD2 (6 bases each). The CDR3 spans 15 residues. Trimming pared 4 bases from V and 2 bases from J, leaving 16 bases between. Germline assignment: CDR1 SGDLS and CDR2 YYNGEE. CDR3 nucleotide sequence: TGTGCCAGCAGCACAGGGACTCCCTCCACCTACGAGCAGTACTTC. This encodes CASSTGTPSTYEQYF.

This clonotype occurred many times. The CDR3 reads CASSVSGLESYNSPLHF. CDR3 nucleotides: TGTGCCAGCAGCGTTTCAGGGTTGGAGTCCTATAATTCACCCCTCCACTTT. V and J are TRBV9 and TRBJ1-6; possible D gene TRBD1, 5 bases. The CDR3 runs 17 residues. V was trimmed by 2 bases and J by 1 base, leaving 13 bases between them. The germline CDR1 and CDR2 sequences are SGDLS and YYNGEE.